These 23 T cell receptor beta chains were sequenced from one sample in a study of blood T cell repertoires in COVID-19. Some clones are missing from TCRdb's copy, which holds only in-frame ones; the method was immunoSEQ multiplex PCR. The profile covers 50,000 to 75,000 clones, with roughly 87% appearing a single time and about 5.1% taken by the ten largest. Source material: peripheral blood. The source of these receptors is an elderly man in a cohort sampled during active COVID-19.

This chain connects TRBV29-1 to TRBJ1-5; D might be TRBD1 (5 bases). Trimming removed 5 bases from V and 3 bases from J, with 11 bases in between. Germline loops: CDR1 SQVTM, CDR2 ANQGSEA. The CDR3 is made up of 13 amino acids. CDR3 amino acids: CSVLDSFNQPQHF. CDR3 coding DNA: TGCAGCGTTCTTGACAGTTTCAATCAGCCCCAGCATTTT.

V usage is TRBV11-2 and J usage is TRBJ2-2; 7 nucleotides align to TRBD2. Trimming cost V 2 bases and J 5 bases; bases outside gene matches: 11. The CDR3 sequence is 17 residues long. Germline-derived CDR1 and CDR2 are SGHAT and FQNNGV. DNA of the CDR3: TGTGCCAGCAGCTTAAGCTTAACTGGGGGGGTTACCGGGGAGCTGTTTTTT. Its protein product is CASSLSLTGGVTGELFF.

The chain recombines TRBV7-6 with TRBJ1-2; 7 bases map to TRBD1. Germline CDR1 and CDR2: SGHVS and FNYEAQ. Trimming took 0 bases from V and 6 from J; bases not matched to a gene: 7. CDR3 size: 15 residues. This CDR3 is CASSLAMTGTHGYTF. The CDR3 DNA follows: TGTGCCAGCAGCTTAGCAATGACAGGGACCCATGGCTACACCTTC.

This clone showed up just once. The genes are TRBV6-5 and TRBJ2-7, with 9 positions matching TRBD1. This CDR3 region has 15 residues. V was clipped by 2 bases and J by 4 bases; unmatched bases: 6. Germline V gives CDR1 MNHEY, CDR2 SVGAGI. The chain's CDR3 is CASSYPGTGRYEQYF. CDR3 nucleotides: TGTGCCAGCAGTTACCCGGGGACAGGGAGGTACGAGCAGTACTTC.

This clone appeared once. This chain uses TRBV4-2 with TRBJ2-3; weak D call: TRBD2 (7 bases). The V and J ends lost 3 bases and 1 base respectively, with 20 bases between them. CDR3 size: 18 residues. Germline lookup yields CDR1 LGHNA and CDR2 YNFKEQ. The CDR3 spells CASSQVVGAGAGTDTQYF. The CDR3 bases are TGTGCCAGCAGCCAGGTGGTAGGGGCGGGGGCCGGCACAGATACGCAGTATTTT.

This chain uses TRBV6-5 with TRBJ1-1, with D uncertain. Germline V lookup: CDR1 MNHEY, CDR2 SVGAGI. Trimming took 7 bases from V and 2 from J, leaving 11 bases between them. The CDR3 sequence is 13 residues long. Here the CDR3 reads CASTGSPNTEAFF. The CDR3 nucleotides read TGTGCCAGCACGGGAAGCCCCAACACTGAAGCTTTCTTT.

Here the CDR3 reads CASSLAGQGNTGELFF. CDR3 nucleotides: TGCGCCAGCAGCTTGGCCGGACAGGGGAACACCGGGGAGCTGTTTTTT. This chain links TRBV5-1 with TRBJ2-2; TRBD1 aligns across 8 bases. Unmatched junction bases numbered 2, after V lost 0 bases and J lost 1 base. The CDR3 loop spans 16 amino acids. Germline V gene sequence: CDR1 SGHRS, CDR2 YFSETQ.

This clone is categorized as medium-sized. The rearrangement links TRBV6-5 to TRBJ1-1; possibly TRBD1 for D (6 bases). V was cut by 7 bases and J by 3 bases, with 18 bases left in between. This CDR3 region has 15 residues. Germline V gene data show CDR1 as MNHEY and CDR2 as SVGAGI. The CDR3 bases are TGTGCCAGCACTAAAGGGGGGGCGAAGGACACTGAAGCTTTCTTT. Protein sequence: CASTKGGAKDTEAFF.

The chain joins TRBV18 to TRBJ1-3, with D tentatively TRBD1 (6 bases). The germline V and J ends were trimmed by 0 bases and 0 bases, with 12 bases remaining between them. This CDR3 is built from 17 residues. CDR1 and CDR2 from the germline V gene are KGHSH and LQKENI. The CDR3 sequence: CASSPPGDNYSGNTIYF. The CDR3 coding sequence is TGTGCCAGCTCACCACCCGGGGACAATTACTCTGGAAACACCATATATTTT.

J is TRBJ2-5 and V is TRBV18; D possibly corresponds to TRBD2 (5 bases). The CDR3 is 14 amino acids. The V gene's germline CDR1 is KGHSH and CDR2 LQKENI. Trimming removed 3 bases at V and 7 bases at J, with 15 bases between. DNA of the CDR3: TGTGCCAGCTCACCGGAGGCAGGCTCACGGACCCAGTACTTC. Protein: CASSPEAGSRTQYF. Variable domain in full (rest from reference TRBV18 and TRBJ2-5): NAGVMQNPRHLVRRRGQEARLRCSPMKGHSHVYWYRQLPEEGLKFMVYLQKENIIDESGMPKERFSAEFPKEGPSILRIQQVVRGDSAAYFCASSPEAGSRTQYFGPGTRLLVL.

The chain joins TRBV19 to TRBJ2-2, with D possibly being TRBD2 (5 bases). The CDR3 is 15 amino acids. The germline CDR1 and CDR2 sequences are LNHDA and SQIVND (reference sequence). V shed 8 bases and J shed 3 bases, with 16 bases lying between them. The CDR3 region is CASASGRGHTGELFF. The CDR3 DNA is TGTGCCAGTGCGTCTGGGAGAGGGCACACCGGGGAGCTGTTTTTT. Full variable domain (missing parts from reference TRBV19 and TRBJ2-2): DGGITQSPKYLFRKEGQNVTLSCEQNLNHDAMYWYRQDPGQGLRLIYYSQIVNDFQKGDIAEGYSVSREKKESFPLTVTSAQKNPTAFYLCASASGRGHTGELFFGEGSRLTVL.

V gene TRBV6-5 combines with J gene TRBJ1-2, with D uncertain. The CDR3 has 15 amino acids. V was clipped by 6 bases and J by 5 bases, with 19 bases between them. CDR1 is MNHEY and CDR2 is SVGAGI in the germline V gene. CDR3 in DNA: TGTGCCAGCAGCCGAACCCACACCTCCAATTATGGCTACACCTTC. Protein: CASSRTHTSNYGYTF.

The chain recombines TRBV19 with TRBJ1-1, with D possibly being TRBD1 (5 bases). The CDR3 spans 15 residues. Trimming cost V 1 base and J 0 bases, with 9 bases left between them. The germline V gene encodes CDR1 LNHDA and CDR2 SQIVND (reference sequence). CDR3 sequence reads: CASSIGGRMNTEAFF. Written as DNA, the CDR3 is TGTGCCAGTAGTATAGGGGGCCGCATGAACACTGAAGCTTTCTTT.

In this sample, this clone turned up a few times. The chain's CDR3 is CASRQDQPQHF. As DNA, the CDR3 is TGTGCCAGCAGGCAGGATCAGCCCCAGCATTTT. The V gene is TRBV2, the J gene TRBJ1-5; no clear D. V was clipped by 6 bases and J by 5 bases, with 5 bases between them. Germline CDR1 is SNHLY and CDR2 is FYNNEI. The CDR3 is 11 amino acids.

CDR3 residues: CASSHGKRVEQYF. In nucleotides, the CDR3 is TGTGCCAGCAGCCACGGGAAAAGGGTCGAGCAGTACTTC. The V gene is TRBV5-4, the J gene TRBJ2-7; D possibly corresponds to TRBD2 (5 bases). Germline CDR1 and CDR2: SGHNT and YYREEE (reference sequence). This CDR3 is built from 13 residues. V was shortened by 4 bases and J by 6 bases, with 14 bases between the two germline ends. Full variable domain (missing parts from reference TRBV5-4 and TRBJ2-7): ETGVTQSPTHLIKTRGQQVTLRCSSQSGHNTVSWYQQALGQGPQFIFQYYREEENGRGNFPPRFSGLQFPNYSSELNVNALELDDSALYLCASSHGKRVEQYFGPGTRLTVT.

This chain joins TRBV7-9 and TRBJ2-1; 11 nucleotides align to TRBD2. CDR1 is SEHNR, CDR2 FQNEAQ, per germline (reference sequence). With 5 bases clipped from V and 8 bases from J, the junction kept 5 bases outside the gene matches. The CDR3 length is 14 residues. The CDR3 DNA sequence: TGTGCCAGCAGCGCTGGACTAGCGGGCGATGAGCAGTTCTTC. Its translation: CASSAGLAGDEQFF.

This clone is a singleton in its sample. This chain joins TRBV11-2 and TRBJ1-1; D remains ambiguous. Deletions cut 1 base from V and 5 bases from J, with 8 bases between. This CDR3 is built from 13 residues. Germline V CDR1 and CDR2: SGHAT, FQNNGV. This CDR3 is CASSLVRETEAFF. In nucleotides, the CDR3 is TGTGCCAGCAGCTTAGTGCGGGAGACTGAAGCTTTCTTT.

CDR3 region: CASSPLSSAYNEQFF. CDR3 sequence (DNA): TGTGCCAGCAGCCCCCTATCTAGCGCATACAATGAGCAGTTCTTC. The chain recombines TRBV7-2 with TRBJ2-1; weak D call: TRBD2 (6 bases). V was shortened by 5 bases and J by 4 bases, with 15 bases between the two germline ends. This CDR3 has 15 residues. Germline V gene lookup returns CDR1 SGHTA and CDR2 FQGNSA.

The V and J genes are TRBV6-5 and TRBJ1-4, with no clear D. V was shortened by 5 bases and J by 0 bases, with 7 bases between the two germline ends. Germline loops: CDR1 MNHEY, CDR2 SVGAGI. The CDR3 is 14 residues long. The CDR3 sequence: CASSRRTTNEKLFF. CDR3 nucleotide sequence: TGTGCCAGCAGTCGCAGGACAACTAATGAAAAACTGTTTTTT.

The gene calls are TRBV4-2 and TRBJ2-1, with TRBD2 matching 15 bases. The CDR3 extends over 17 amino acids. Germline V gives CDR1 LGHNA, CDR2 YNFKEQ. J gave up 7 bases and V 4 bases, and 8 bases lay outside the gene matches. In DNA, the CDR3 is TGTGCCAGCAGCCCCGGACTAGCGGGAGGGCCGCAGAATGAGCAGTTCTTC. This sequence encodes CASSPGLAGGPQNEQFF.

The chain joins TRBV6-5 to TRBJ1-4; 7 nucleotides align to TRBD1. CDR1 MNHEY and CDR2 SVGAGI come from the germline V gene. The CDR3 has 14 amino acids. Unmatched junction bases numbered 5, after V lost 5 bases and J lost 5 bases. For the CDR3, the DNA is TGTGCCAGCAGTCCACAGGGACAGAATGAAAAACTGTTTTTT. Its translation is CASSPQGQNEKLFF.

This chain connects TRBV5-5 to TRBJ2-2; the match to TRBD1 covers 12 bases. Germline values: CDR1 SGHKS, CDR2 YYEKEE (reference sequence). J gave up 7 bases and V 4 bases, and 5 bases lay outside the gene matches. The CDR3 length is 15 residues. The CDR3 nucleotides are TGTGCCAGCAGCGGGACAGGGGGCTTAAGCGGGGAGCTGTTTTTT. Residues: CASSGTGGLSGELFF.

This chain joins TRBV5-4 and TRBJ1-1, with a weak D call TRBD1 (6 bases). This CDR3 has 14 residues. Trimming took 4 bases from V and 9 from J, leaving 19 bases between them. Per germline, CDR1 SGHNT and CDR2 YYREEE (reference sequence). The CDR3 DNA is TGTGCCAGCAGCCCCCCGGGACAAGAGGTGAAAGCTTTCTTT. This codes for CASSPPGQEVKAFF.